This TCR beta chain appears in the sequencing data of a study of yellow fever vaccine responses in identical twins. Study-level points and caveats: Vaccine T cell responses of twins reportedly seemed partly convergent and partly personalized.

MiXCR, run by TCRdb on the RT-PCR reads, gives a single entry per CDR3 protein. The table records roughly 2,700 distinct CDR3 sequences, 75% to 90% of them present only once. The germline V and J ends were trimmed by 5 bases and 0 bases, with 10 bases remaining between them. Looked up from germline, CDR1 is MNHEY and CDR2 is SVGEGT. The CDR3 totals 14 residues. Note on this clonotype: Antigen specificity is unknown.

The clonotype originates from a female donor who received the yellow fever vaccine. V usage is TRBV6-2 or TRBV6-3 and J usage is TRBJ1-1; unclear D gene. Sequencing was performed on T cells from blood (PBMCs), unsorted or a sorted subset (not recorded which), taken before or after yellow fever vaccination (not recorded which). The CDR3 loop reads CASSLSLMNTEAFF. Here the CDR3 DNA reads TGTGCCAGCAGTCTCAGTCTTATGAACACTGAAGCTTTCTTT.